The 31 T cell receptor beta chains reported below all come from one sample, sequenced in a study of T cells after somatic rescue of genetic block. The protocol was immunoSEQ multiplex PCR, while the TCRdb copy is restricted to in-frame clones and leaves out a portion. Of roughly 70,000 clones listed, 92% were seen once; the top ten hold 2.5% to 3.5%. What was sequenced was peripheral blood mononuclear cells (PBMCs). The receptors were sampled from a man aged 40-55 years.

The chain uses TRBV6-6 and TRBJ2-7; D gene uncertain. CDR3 size: 14 residues. The V end lost 1 base, the J end lost 2 bases, and 9 bases lay between the germline ends. Germline V gives CDR1 MNHNY, CDR2 SVGAGI (reference sequence). This CDR3 is CASSYFAETYEQYF. The CDR3 nucleotides read TGTGCCAGCAGTTACTTCGCAGAAACCTACGAGCAGTACTTC.

This clone was seen once. The chain joins TRBV30 to TRBJ2-6; D is unclear. The CDR3 sequence is 13 residues long. The germline CDR1 and CDR2 sequences are GTSNPN and SVGIG (reference sequence). With 0 bases removed from V and 4 bases from J, the gap between germline ends came to 4 bases. The CDR3 nucleotides are TGTGCCTGGAGTGTGGGCGGGGCCAACGTCCTGACTTTC. This codes for CAWSVGGANVLTF.

V usage is TRBV7-9 and J usage is TRBJ2-1; 8 positions match TRBD2. Germline V gene data show CDR1 as SEHNR and CDR2 as FQNEAQ (reference sequence). After removal of 6 bases from V and 0 bases from J, the junction contained 7 bases not matched to a gene. The CDR3 length is 16 residues. Here the CDR3 reads CASRVPSGGSYNEQFF. The CDR3 DNA is TGTGCCAGCAGGGTACCAAGCGGGGGCTCCTACAATGAGCAGTTCTTC.

This chain's CDR3 is CAISTGQGYNSPLHF. In nucleotides, the CDR3 is TGTGCCATCAGTACCGGACAGGGCTATAATTCACCCCTCCACTTT. V gene TRBV10-3 combines with J gene TRBJ1-6, with TRBD1 matching 8 bases. The CDR3 runs to 15 residues. V was clipped by 5 bases and J by 3 bases; unmatched bases: 3. Germline values: CDR1 ENHRY, CDR2 SYGVKD.

This clone was seen more than once but under ten times. The gene calls are TRBV12-5 and TRBJ2-4; 9 bases agree with TRBD1. V lost 9 bases and J lost 0; bases outside the gene matches: 9. The length of the CDR3 is 16 residues. CDR1 is LGHNT and CDR2 is FRNRAP in the germline V gene. The CDR3 DNA reads TGTGCTAGCGCCACTCCGGGACAGGGAGCCAAAAACATTCAGTACTTC. Its translation: CASATPGQGAKNIQYF.

The chain employs TRBV18 and TRBJ2-2; D is ambiguous. The CDR3 spans 14 residues. V lost 3 bases, J lost 1 base, and 6 bases lay in between. CDR1 is KGHSH and CDR2 is LQKENI in the germline V gene. CDR3 nucleotides: TGTGCCAGCTCACCCGGCAGGAACACCGGGGAGCTGTTTTTT. It yields the protein CASSPGRNTGELFF.

CDR3 amino acids: CASNVAPYEQYF. CDR3 DNA: TGTGCCAGTAATGTAGCCCCCTACGAGCAGTACTTC. The chain couples TRBV28 to TRBJ2-7; no clear D. CDR3 length equals 12 residues. V lost 9 bases and J lost 2, with 11 bases in between. CDR1 and CDR2 (germline): MDHEN, SYDVKM.

The J gene is TRBJ1-1, the V gene TRBV18; 8 nucleotides agree with TRBD1. The CDR3 length is 14 residues. Per the germline V gene, CDR1 is KGHSH and CDR2 is LQKENI. Trimming took 4 bases from V and 3 from J; bases not matched to a gene: 4. This CDR3 reads CASSRGTGDTEAFF. The CDR3 nucleotides are TGTGCCAGCTCACGAGGGACAGGTGACACTGAAGCTTTCTTT.

The rearrangement uses TRBV15 and TRBJ2-1, with a weak D call TRBD1 (6 bases). The germline V gene encodes CDR1 LNHNV and CDR2 YYDKDF (reference sequence). The V end was cut by 0 bases, the J end by 6 bases, with 15 bases between. This CDR3 has 16 amino acids. For the CDR3, the DNA is TGTGCCACCAGCAGAGAAAAACAGGGTGCTCGCAATGAGCAGTTCTTC. Its translation: CATSREKQGARNEQFF.

The chain links TRBV5-6 to TRBJ1-2; D is perhaps TRBD1 (6 bases). V was pared by 0 bases and J by 3 bases, with 9 bases between. Germline values: CDR1 SGHDT, CDR2 YYEEEE. CDR3 length: 14 amino acids. The CDR3 DNA follows: TGTGCCAGCAGCTTGGACAGGGCTGACTATGGCTACACCTTC. It translates to CASSLDRADYGYTF.

The chain uses TRBV11-3 and TRBJ2-1, with 10 positions matching TRBD2. The length of the CDR3 is 13 residues. The V gene end was trimmed by 5 bases and the J gene end by 9 bases; junction bases not matched to a gene: 4. Germline CDR1 reads SGHNT; CDR2 reads YENEEA. CDR3 bases: TGTGCCAGCAGCGAGCGGGGGGGTAGTGAGCAGTTCTTC. Its translation is CASSERGGSEQFF. The full variable domain, completed using reference TRBV11-3 and TRBJ2-1, is EAGVVQSPRYKIIEKKQPVAFWCNPISGHNTLYWYLQNLGQGPELLIRYENEEAVDDSQLPKDRFSAERLKGVDSTLKIQPAELGDSAVYLCASSERGGSEQFFGPGTRLTVL.

The rearrangement uses TRBV18 and TRBJ2-4, with 8 bases fitting TRBD1. The V and J ends lost 3 bases and 0 bases, in that order; junction bases with no gene match: 4. CDR3 size: 16 residues. CDR1 KGHSH and CDR2 LQKENI come from the germline V gene. This CDR3 reads CASSPGQGIAKNIQYF. The CDR3 nucleotides are TGTGCCAGCTCACCCGGACAGGGAATAGCCAAAAACATTCAGTACTTC.

V gene TRBV18 combines with J gene TRBJ1-1; D might be TRBD1 (5 bases). The CDR3 runs 15 residues. The V gene's germline CDR1 is KGHSH and CDR2 LQKENI. The ends were cut back, 3 bases at V and 1 base at J, with 12 bases in the middle. The CDR3 sequence: CASSPQGPSNTEAFF. The CDR3 DNA reads TGTGCCAGCTCACCCCAGGGACCTTCGAACACTGAAGCTTTCTTT. The full variable domain, with the rest looked up from reference TRBV18 and TRBJ1-1, is NAGVMQNPRHLVRRRGQEARLRCSPMKGHSHVYWYRQLPEEGLKFMVYLQKENIIDESGMPKERFSAEFPKEGPSILRIQQVVRGDSAAYFCASSPQGPSNTEAFFGQGTRLTVV.

The chain combines TRBV18 with TRBJ2-1; D ambiguous. Trimming stripped 2 bases from V and 6 bases from J, with 5 bases between. The germline gives CDR1 KGHSH, CDR2 LQKENI. This CDR3 contains 12 residues. The DNA for the CDR3 is TGTGCCAGCTCACCAGGAGCCAATGAGCAGTTCTTC. Amino acid sequence: CASSPGANEQFF. The full variable domain, in which reference TRBV18 and TRBJ2-1 provide the parts outside the CDR3, is NAGVMQNPRHLVRRRGQEARLRCSPMKGHSHVYWYRQLPEEGLKFMVYLQKENIIDESGMPKERFSAEFPKEGPSILRIQQVVRGDSAAYFCASSPGANEQFFGPGTRLTVL.

The chain's CDR3 is CASSFGGRAPGELFF. DNA of the CDR3: TGTGCCAGCAGTTTCGGTGGGAGGGCCCCCGGGGAGCTGTTTTTT. This chain connects TRBV27 to TRBJ2-2; 7 positions agree with TRBD2. The CDR3 runs 15 residues. The junction had 7 bases not matched to a gene; V was cut back by 3 bases and J by 6 bases. Germline V CDR1 and CDR2: MNHEY, SMNVEV (reference sequence).

This clone appeared a few times. The V gene is TRBV5-5, the J gene TRBJ2-3; TRBD2 might be the D (6 bases). Looked up from germline, CDR1 is SGHKS and CDR2 is YYEKEE (reference sequence). The length of the CDR3 is 14 residues. Trimming cost V 2 bases and J 3 bases, with 10 bases left between them. This chain's CDR3 is CASSFGGQTDTQYF. CDR3 sequence (DNA): TGTGCCAGCAGCTTCGGGGGTCAGACAGATACGCAGTATTTT.

V usage is TRBV7-2 and J usage is TRBJ1-3, with D uncertain. The CDR3 is made up of 12 amino acids. V lost 0 bases and J 8 bases, leaving 5 bases between the germline ends. Germline values: CDR1 SGHTA, CDR2 FQGNSA. The CDR3 sequence: CASSLALDTIYF. The CDR3 DNA sequence: TGTGCCAGCAGCTTAGCGTTAGACACCATATATTTT. The full variable domain, its missing parts supplied by reference TRBV7-2 and TRBJ1-3, is GAGVSQSPSNKVTEKGKDVELRCDPISGHTALYWYRQSLGQGLEFLIYFQGNSAPDKSGLPSDRFSAERTGGSVSTLTIQRTQQEDSAVYLCASSLALDTIYFGEGSWLTVV.

This chain connects TRBV27 to TRBJ1-4; a possible D gene is TRBD1 (6 bases). The CDR3 spans 17 residues. From germline, CDR1 is MNHEY and CDR2 SMNVEV (reference sequence). V was trimmed by 6 bases and J by 7 bases, leaving 24 bases between them. The chain's CDR3 is CASSLLDLRGGSEKLFF. The DNA of the CDR3 is TGTGCCAGCAGCCTCCTCGACCTCAGGGGAGGAAGTGAAAAACTGTTTTTT.

The chain employs TRBV7-7 and TRBJ2-5; D assignment may be TRBD1 or TRBD2 (5 bases each). There are 17 residues in the CDR3. Germline lookup yields CDR1 SSHAT and CDR2 FNYEAQ (reference sequence). The V end lost 0 bases, the J end lost 5 bases, and 19 bases lay between the germline ends. DNA for the CDR3: TGTGCCAGCAGCTTAGCACCGGCTTTCGGGGCGTTGGAGACCCAGTACTTC. Translation gives CASSLAPAFGALETQYF. Drawing the rest from reference TRBV7-7 and TRBJ2-5, the complete variable domain is GAGVSQSPRYKVTKRGQDVTLRCDPISSHATLYWYQQALGQGPEFLTYFNYEAQPDKSGLPSDRFSAERPEGSISTLTIQRTEQRDSAMYRCASSLAPAFGALETQYFGPGTRLLVL.

J is TRBJ1-6 and V is TRBV6-1; D unresolved. The V end lost 0 bases, the J end lost 9 bases, and 6 bases lay between the germline ends. The germline CDR1 and CDR2 sequences are MNHNS and SASEGT. This CDR3 is built from 13 residues. CDR3 region: CASSEARSSPLHF. CDR3 sequence (DNA): TGTGCCAGCAGTGAAGCGAGGAGTTCACCCCTCCACTTT.

The chain uses TRBV30 and TRBJ2-3; D unclear. This CDR3 comprises 12 residues. CDR1 and CDR2 from the germline V gene are GTSNPN and SVGIG (reference sequence). Trimming removed 4 bases from V and 10 bases from J, with 15 bases in between. The CDR3 coding sequence is TGTGCCTGGACGAAGAGTGGGATTGCGCAGTATTTT. Its translation: CAWTKSGIAQYF. The complete variable domain, with remaining parts taken from reference TRBV30 and TRBJ2-3, reads SQTIHQWPATLVQPVGSPLSLECTVEGTSNPNLYWYRQAAGRGLQLLFYSVGIGQISSEVPQNLSASRPQDRQFILSSKKLLLSDSGFYLCAWTKSGIAQYFGPGTRLTVL.

This clone has only one observation. The DNA of the CDR3 is TGTGCCAGCAGCTTAGTTCTTACGGACACCGGGGAGCTGTTTTTT. Translated, it gives CASSLVLTDTGELFF. This sequence joins TRBV11-1 and TRBJ2-2; D unclear. Trimming removed 1 base from V and 3 bases from J, with 9 bases in between. Germline V CDR1 and CDR2: SGHAT, FQDESV (reference sequence). The CDR3 is 15 amino acids.

Only a few counts were recorded for this clone. The chain uses TRBV4-3 and TRBJ2-1, with a weak D call TRBD2 (6 bases). The CDR3 covers 15 residues. Trimming left V 4 bases short and J 3 bases short, with 13 bases between. Germline assignment: CDR1 LGHNA and CDR2 YSLEER. Here the CDR3 reads CASSLGTGDYNEQFF. CDR3 coding DNA: TGCGCCAGCAGCCTCGGGACTGGGGACTACAATGAGCAGTTCTTC.

The chain has TRBV11-2 and TRBJ2-7; D not resolved. Trimming stripped 2 bases from V and 6 bases from J, with 8 bases between. The CDR3 loop spans 12 amino acids. Germline V gives CDR1 SGHAT, CDR2 FQNNGV. CDR3 region: CASSLTRPEQYF. CDR3 DNA: TGTGCCAGCAGCTTAACTCGGCCCGAGCAGTACTTC.

This chain joins TRBV6-6 and TRBJ1-5; TRBD1 might be the D (5 bases). V was trimmed by 6 bases and J by 1 base, leaving 10 bases between them. This CDR3 is built from 14 residues. CDR1 is MNHNY, CDR2 SVGAGI, per germline (reference sequence). The CDR3 loop reads CASRAGNSNQPQHF. Here the CDR3 DNA reads TGTGCCAGCAGAGCAGGGAACAGCAATCAGCCCCAGCATTTT.

This CDR3 reads CASSLAGGANEKLFF. The CDR3 coding sequence is TGTGCCAGCAGCTTGGCAGGGGGAGCTAATGAAAAACTGTTTTTT. The rearrangement links TRBV5-4 to TRBJ1-4, with 7 bases matching TRBD1. Germline CDR1 reads SGHNT; CDR2 reads YYREEE (reference sequence). Germline trimming cut 0 bases from V and 3 bases from J; bases unmatched to any gene: 2. This CDR3 has 15 amino acids.

The rearrangement links TRBV28 to TRBJ1-3; the D is unclear. Per germline, CDR1 MDHEN and CDR2 SYDVKM. V lost 5 bases and J lost 4, with 9 bases in between. The CDR3 has 13 residues. The CDR3 spells CASSTTGGNTIYF. CDR3 DNA sequence: TGTGCCAGCAGTACCACTGGCGGAAACACCATATATTTT.

This chain uses TRBV5-8 with TRBJ2-3, with D uncertain. The V end was cut by 4 bases, the J end by 2 bases, with 11 bases between. Germline V CDR1 and CDR2: SGHTS, YDEGEE. The CDR3 spans 14 residues. In DNA, the CDR3 is TGTGCCAGCAGCCCATCGACCGCCACAGATACGCAGTATTTT. The encoded protein is CASSPSTATDTQYF.

The chain uses TRBV16 and TRBJ1-3; unclear D gene. The germline V gene encodes CDR1 KGHSY and CDR2 FQNENV. V was shortened by 3 bases and J by 7 bases, with 31 bases between the two germline ends. This CDR3 spans 20 amino acids. The CDR3 DNA reads TGTGCCAGCAGCCACTTCCGGGCCCATAGACTTACGACCCTACGGAACACCATATATTTT. It specifies CASSHFRAHRLTTLRNTIYF. Complete variable domain (other parts from reference TRBV16 and TRBJ1-3): GEEVAQTPKHLVRGEGQKAKLYCAPIKGHSYVFWYQQVLKNEFKFLISFQNENVFDETGMPKERFSAKCLPNSPCSLEIQATKLEDSAVYFCASSHFRAHRLTTLRNTIYFGEGSWLTVV.

CDR3 nucleotide sequence: TGTGCCAGCAGTCCCTCCGGGAGGGATAGCAATCAGCCCCAGCATTTT. Translation: CASSPSGRDSNQPQHF. The rearrangement joins TRBV27 to TRBJ1-5, with unresolved D. Deletions cut 5 bases from V and 0 bases from J, with 14 bases between. The germline V gene has CDR1 MNHEY and CDR2 SMNVEV (reference sequence). CDR3 length: 16 residues.

DNA for the CDR3: TGTGCCAGCGCGTCTTACGGACAGGGCACTGAAGCTTTCTTT. Translating it yields CASASYGQGTEAFF. The J gene is TRBJ1-1, the V gene TRBV28, with 8 bases identical to TRBD1. Trimming took 8 bases from V and 4 from J; bases not matched to a gene: 9. Germline V lookup: CDR1 MDHEN, CDR2 SYDVKM. The CDR3 loop spans 14 amino acids.